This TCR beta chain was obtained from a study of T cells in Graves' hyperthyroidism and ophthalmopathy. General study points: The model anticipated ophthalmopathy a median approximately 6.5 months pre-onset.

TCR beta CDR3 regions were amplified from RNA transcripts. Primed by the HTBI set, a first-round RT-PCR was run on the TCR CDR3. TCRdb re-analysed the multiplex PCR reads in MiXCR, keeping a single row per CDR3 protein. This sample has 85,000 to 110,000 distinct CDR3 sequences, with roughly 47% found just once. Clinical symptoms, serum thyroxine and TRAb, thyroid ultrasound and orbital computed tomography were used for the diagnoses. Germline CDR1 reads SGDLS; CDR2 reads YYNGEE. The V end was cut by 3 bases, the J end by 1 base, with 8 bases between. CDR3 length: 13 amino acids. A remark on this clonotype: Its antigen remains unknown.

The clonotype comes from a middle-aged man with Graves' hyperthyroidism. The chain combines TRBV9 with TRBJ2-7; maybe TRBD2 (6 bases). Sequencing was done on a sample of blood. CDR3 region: CASSGRASYEQYF. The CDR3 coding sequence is TGTGCCAGCAGCGGGAGGGCGTCCTACGAGCAGTACTTC.